This record concerns one T cell receptor (beta chain) sequence. A junction boundary mismatches the germline segment, possibly from a read error. The sample is drawn from a study of blood T cell repertoires in COVID-19. Study at large: Collection of acute and convalescent COVID-19 samples took place in the United States, Italy and Spain. T cells, B-cell-depleted T cells, or PBMCs supplied cDNA or gDNA.

Original handling: Reference gene primer amplification gave estimated nucleated cell counts. TCRdb's table, derived via immunoSEQ multiplex PCR, lists solely in-frame clones and lacks some. V, J and clone size are those of that table, while D and trimming were read from the DNA. The sample has fewer than 350,000 clones; roughly 89% are singletons. The CDR3 is 13 residues long. Germline lookup yields CDR1 MNHEY and CDR2 SVGAGI. This clonotype was obtained from a man aged 35 to 55 with acute or convalescent COVID-19. The sample comprised peripheral blood. This rearrangement joins TRBV6-5 to TRBJ2-3, with 10 nucleotides matching TRBD1. CDR3 loop: CASRHRGTGDMSF. The CDR3 DNA sequence: TGTGCCAGCAGACACCGTGGGACAGGGGACATGTCGTTT.